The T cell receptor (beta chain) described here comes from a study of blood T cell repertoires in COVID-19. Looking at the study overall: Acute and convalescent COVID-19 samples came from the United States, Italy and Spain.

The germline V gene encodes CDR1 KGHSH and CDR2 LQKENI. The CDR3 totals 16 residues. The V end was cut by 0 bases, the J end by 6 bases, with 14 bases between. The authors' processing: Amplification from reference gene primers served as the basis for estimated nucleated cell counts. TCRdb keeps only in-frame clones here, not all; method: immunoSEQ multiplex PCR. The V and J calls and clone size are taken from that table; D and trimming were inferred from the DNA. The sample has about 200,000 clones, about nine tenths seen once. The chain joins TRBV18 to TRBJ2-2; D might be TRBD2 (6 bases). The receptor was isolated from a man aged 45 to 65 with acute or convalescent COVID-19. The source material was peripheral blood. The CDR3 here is CASSPPAGSGSGELFF. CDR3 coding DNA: TGTGCCAGCTCACCACCGGCAGGGAGCGGGTCCGGGGAGCTGTTTTTT.